This TCR beta chain was profiled in a study of response to subunit inactivated influenza vaccine. Using its own MiXCR run on the RT-PCR reads, TCRdb lists one record per CDR3 protein. The table has about 830,000 distinct CDR3 sequences, around 18% seen once. Turning to this clonotype: Its target is not known.

Study-level results: A suggestion made by the authors is that each seasonal influenza vaccination recruits few new T cells.

The CDR3 totals 14 residues. Between the trimmed V and J ends, which lost 4 bases and 10 bases, there was a span of 18 bases. Germline lookup yields CDR1 SGHTA and CDR2 FQGTGA. The chain uses TRBV7-3 and TRBJ2-3; tentatively, D is TRBD2 (6 bases). The source material was PBMCs from blood, sampled 5 days after vaccination. This clonotype was obtained from a man aged 50-59 years who received an inactivated influenza vaccine. CDR3 amino acids: CASSSKQEGWAQYF. The CDR3 DNA reads TGTGCCAGCAGCTCTAAACAGGAGGGGTGGGCGCAGTATTTT.